Sequencing of this TCR beta chain was carried out in a study of OX40 agonist ivuxolimab in advanced cancers. Background on the study: Patients were infused with ivuxolimab every 2 weeks at 0.01 to 10 mg/kg. Findings and limits, study-wide: Fewer expanded clones were found on average in CD4+ than in CD8+ T cells. Both blood CD4+ and CD8+ T cells showed clonal growth by week 6 at 0.1 to 3.0 mg/kg.

The V gene lost 9 bases and the J gene lost 5 bases, with 19 bases spanning the gap. The CDR3 covers 14 residues. Per the germline V gene, CDR1 is ENHRY and CDR2 is SYGVKD. A history of autoimmune disease or systemic immunosuppression excluded patients. Profiled with immunoSEQ multiplex PCR; TCRdb holds only in-frame clones, not every one. The sample contains over 80,000 clones, 90% to 95% of which appear only once. As regards this clone: The antigen is unknown.

J is TRBJ2-5 and V is TRBV10-3; D is tentatively TRBD1 or TRBD2 (7 bases each). The sequence was collected from an adult with an advanced solid tumor such as melanoma, head and neck, liver or kidney cancer. The sample here was CD4+ or CD8+ T cells sorted from blood, taken in a trial of the OX40 agonist ivuxolimab. CDR3 coding DNA: TGTGCCATGAGCGGGACAGAGAGATCGGAGACCCAGTACTTC. Its protein is CAMSGTERSETQYF.